These 20 T cell receptor beta chains were all obtained from the same sample, sequenced in a study of neurological immune-mediated disorders. In TCRdb, the 5' RACE reads were re-called with MiXCR into one record per CDR3 protein. The data contain approximately 51,000 distinct CDR3 sequences, 3% to 4% of them seen just once; the ten biggest clones take up about 5.4%. The sample was PBMCs. Receptors were obtained from a man aged 35 to 55 with multiple sclerosis.

This clonotype was recorded at least ten times. V is TRBV19 and J is TRBJ1-5, with D unresolved. The CDR3 is made up of 17 amino acids. From germline, CDR1 is LNHDA and CDR2 SQIVND (reference sequence). With 3 bases removed from V and 0 bases from J, the gap between germline ends came to 15 bases. The CDR3 sequence: CASSIKRGSLSNQPQHF. The DNA of the CDR3 is TGTGCCAGTAGTATCAAAAGAGGCAGCCTTAGCAATCAGCCCCAGCATTTT.

This clonotype was counted many times. V gene TRBV20-1 combines with J gene TRBJ1-2; D unclear. There are 13 residues in the CDR3. The ends were cut back, 5 bases at V and 0 bases at J, with 10 bases in the middle. Germline CDR1 reads DFQATT; CDR2 reads SNEGSKA (reference sequence). CDR3 sequence (DNA): TGCAGTGCTCTTGACATAACTAACTATGGCTACACCTTC. It yields the protein CSALDITNYGYTF.

This clonotype was detected ten times or more. This chain uses TRBV12-3 or TRBV12-4 with TRBJ1-5; the match to TRBD1 covers 7 bases. The length of the CDR3 is 15 residues. Unmatched junction bases numbered 10, after V lost 4 bases and J lost 7 bases. CDR3 loop: CASSWGSQGEQPQHF. CDR3 DNA: TGTGCCAGCAGTTGGGGGTCGCAGGGGGAACAGCCCCAGCATTTT.

This clonotype was counted at least ten times. The chain's CDR3 is CASSYAYAGGITGNTIYF. CDR3 coding DNA: TGTGCCAGCAGTTACGCTTACGCAGGGGGAATAACTGGAAACACCATATATTTT. The V and J genes are TRBV6-5 and TRBJ1-3; 7 bases agree with TRBD1. Germline V gene sequence: CDR1 MNHEY, CDR2 SVGAGI. The CDR3 totals 18 residues. The ends lost 2 bases at V and 2 bases at J; junction bases unmatched: 12.

In its sample, this clonotype was seen many times. The gene calls are TRBV7-3 and TRBJ1-1; D is undetermined. Germline V gene sequence: CDR1 SGHTA, CDR2 FQGTGA. Trimming removed 0 bases from V and 5 bases from J, with 7 bases in between. CDR3 size: 13 residues. CDR3 nucleotide sequence: TGTGCCAGCAGCTTAACGGAGGGTACTGAAGCTTTCTTT. Its translation is CASSLTEGTEAFF.

Only a few counts were recorded for this clonotype. V is TRBV20-1 and J is TRBJ2-3; D is undetermined. Per germline, CDR1 DFQATT and CDR2 SNEGSKA (reference sequence). Trimming took off 7 bases at V and 0 bases at J, with 8 bases between the two ends. CDR3 length: 12 residues. In DNA, the CDR3 is TGCAGTGGTCCCGACAGCACAGATACGCAGTATTTT. It translates to CSGPDSTDTQYF.

This clonotype was seen ten or more times. V usage is TRBV12-3 or TRBV12-4 and J usage is TRBJ1-1; D uncertain. The CDR3 has 14 residues. V shed 1 base and J shed 3 bases, with 9 bases lying between them. DNA of the CDR3: TGTGCCAGCAGTTTAGGAGGTAGACACACTGAAGCTTTCTTT. This gives the protein CASSLGGRHTEAFF.

Ten or more counts support this clonotype. This sequence joins TRBV7-9 and TRBJ2-7; TRBD2 aligns across 10 bases. V was clipped by 4 bases and J by 6 bases; unmatched bases: 9. CDR3 length: 15 residues. Germline CDR1 and CDR2: SEHNR and FQNEAQ (reference sequence). CDR3 in DNA: TGTGCCAGCAGCTCGACAACTAGCGGGGTAGGCGAGCAGTACTTC. Residues: CASSSTTSGVGEQYF.

This clonotype was picked up many times. V gene TRBV20-1 combines with J gene TRBJ1-1; weak D call: TRBD1 (5 bases). V dropped 6 bases and J dropped 3 bases, with 14 bases sitting between them. CDR1 and CDR2 (germline): DFQATT, SNEGSKA (reference sequence). This CDR3 comprises 13 residues. The CDR3 DNA is TGCAGTGCACCAGAGCAAGGGGACACTGAAGCTTTCTTT. Its translation: CSAPEQGDTEAFF.

This clonotype came up many times. The CDR3 sequence is CASSEDRAGSPLHF. The CDR3 coding sequence is TGCGCCAGCAGCGAAGACAGGGCCGGCTCACCCCTCCACTTT. This rearrangement joins TRBV5-1 to TRBJ1-6; 7 nucleotides agree with TRBD1. The CDR3 runs to 14 residues. The germline V gene encodes CDR1 SGHRS and CDR2 YFSETQ. With 4 bases clipped from V and 10 bases from J, the junction kept 8 bases outside the gene matches. The whole variable domain, remainder taken from reference TRBV5-1 and TRBJ1-6, is KAGVTQTPRYLIKTRGQQVTLSCSPISGHRSVSWYQQTPGQGLQFLFEYFSETQRNKGNFPGRFSGRQFSNSRSEMNVSTLELGDSALYLCASSEDRAGSPLHFGNGTRLTVT.

Concerning this clonotype itself: At one boundary the junction diverges from the germline segment, which might be a read error. This chain's CDR3 is CASSDGLEADTQYF. The CDR3 coding sequence is TGTGCCAGCAGTGATGGACTAGAAGCAGATACGCAATATTTT. V usage is TRBV6-4 and J usage is TRBJ2-3; 7 nucleotides match TRBD2. Germline values: CDR1 MRHNA, CDR2 SNTAGT. The CDR3 consists of 14 residues.

This clonotype was picked up many times. The chain combines TRBV29-1 with TRBJ2-7, with D perhaps TRBD2 (6 bases). Germline CDR1 and CDR2: SQVTM and ANQGSEA. The CDR3 is made up of 13 amino acids. Trimming cost V 5 bases and J 4 bases, with 15 bases left between them. The CDR3 DNA reads as TGCAGCGTTTTCGGGACTTTCGGGTACGAGCAGTACTTC. This translates into CSVFGTFGYEQYF.

Many counts were recorded for this clonotype. The genes are TRBV5-4 and TRBJ2-5; D gene ambiguous. V was pared by 4 bases and J by 2 bases, with 12 bases between. This CDR3 region has 14 residues. The germline CDR1 and CDR2 sequences are SGHNT and YYREEE (reference sequence). CDR3 in DNA: TGTGCCAGCAGCCCCCGGACCGGTCAAGAGACCCAGTACTTC. As protein: CASSPRTGQETQYF.

This clonotype has at least ten counts. The V gene is TRBV4-1, the J gene TRBJ1-4; 8 bases line up with TRBD1. This CDR3 is 15 amino acids long. The germline V gene encodes CDR1 MGHRA and CDR2 YSYEKL. Trimming took 4 bases from V and 4 from J; bases not matched to a gene: 5. CDR3 sequence (DNA): TGCGCCAGCAGCCGTCTGACAGGGGTTAATGAAAAACTGTTTTTT. Translated, it gives CASSRLTGVNEKLFF.

This clonotype has at least ten counts. The V and J genes are TRBV28 and TRBJ1-1; no clear D gene. The V gene's germline CDR1 is MDHEN and CDR2 SYDVKM. There are 14 residues in the CDR3. V lost 6 bases and J lost 1, with 12 bases in between. The CDR3 is CASRPPARNTEAFF. The CDR3 region has the DNA TGTGCCAGCAGACCCCCTGCGAGGAACACTGAAGCTTTCTTT. The full variable domain, its missing parts supplied by reference TRBV28 and TRBJ1-1, is DVKVTQSSRYLVKRTGEKVFLECVQDMDHENMFWYRQDPGLGLRLIYFSYDVKMKEKGDIPEGYSVSREKKERFSLILESASTNQTSMYLCASRPPARNTEAFFGQGTRLTVV.

This clonotype occurred many times. V and J are TRBV12-3 or TRBV12-4 and TRBJ1-4; the match to TRBD1 covers 9 bases. Trimming removed 10 bases from V and 8 bases from J; junction bases left unmatched: 8. There are 13 residues in the CDR3. Written as DNA, the CDR3 is TGTGCCACAAACAGGGGGCGAGGCGAAAAACTGTTTTTT. It translates to CATNRGRGEKLFF.

This clonotype has at least ten counts. A read error may produce the germline difference seen at one junction end. V is TRBV2 and J is TRBJ1-1; 12 bases are shared with TRBD1. CDR1 SNHLY and CDR2 FYNNEI come from the germline V gene. The CDR3 totals 14 residues. The CDR3 loop is CASRDSGTGGKEWF. The CDR3 DNA follows: TGTGCCAGCAGGGATTCCGGGACAGGGGGCAAGGAATGGTTT. Supplemented by reference TRBV2 and TRBJ1-1, the full variable domain reads EPEVTQTPSHQVTQMGQEVILRCVPISNHLYFYWYRQILGQKVEFLVSFYNNEISEKSEIFDDQFSVERPDGSNFTLKIRSTKLEDSAMYFCASRDSGTGGKEWFGQGTRLTVV.

This clonotype was counted many times. The gene calls are TRBV5-1 and TRBJ2-1; TRBD1 aligns across 10 bases. Per the germline V gene, CDR1 is SGHRS and CDR2 is YFSETQ. The V and J ends lost 4 bases and 7 bases, in that order; junction bases with no gene match: 11. This CDR3 is 16 amino acids long. CDR3 in DNA: TGCGCCAGCAGCCCACTTGTGACAGGGGGCGAGAATGAGCAGTTCTTC. Amino acid sequence: CASSPLVTGGENEQFF.

This clonotype has ten or more counts. This sequence joins TRBV29-1 and TRBJ2-3, with TRBD2 identical over 7 bases. V shed 3 bases and J 2 bases; nucleotides not matched to a gene: 11. Germline values: CDR1 SQVTM, CDR2 ANQGSEA. This CDR3 spans 16 amino acids. In DNA form, the CDR3 reads TGCAGCGTTGACCAAATAATGAGGGACTACACAGATACGCAGTATTTT. It specifies CSVDQIMRDYTDTQYF.

This clonotype was observed a few times. The chain carries TRBV19 and TRBJ2-7; D gene uncertain. The V end was cut by 6 bases, the J end by 4 bases, with 13 bases between. The CDR3 runs 13 residues. The germline gives CDR1 LNHDA, CDR2 SQIVND (reference sequence). CDR3 loop: CASRERSDYEQYF. CDR3 DNA sequence: TGTGCCAGTAGGGAGAGGTCGGATTACGAGCAGTACTTC.